Each of the 18 T cell receptor beta chains below was sequenced from the same sample in a study of CXCR3-negative and CXCR3-positive naive CD8 T cells. The TRB libraries of cDNA were built by UMI-labeled 5' RACE. TCRdb re-called the 5' RACE reads and gives one entry per CDR3 protein, without DNA. This sample's table reports 45,000 or so distinct CDR3 sequences. The sequenced material came from memory CD8+ T cells from blood. These receptor sequences come from a human donor in good health. Some clones in this sample may be carry-over from other donors' samples.

This chain uses TRBV6-5 with TRBJ1-6; as DNA is missing, the TRBD1 call by TCRdb cannot be tested. Germline CDR1 MNHEY, CDR2 SVGAGI. The CDR3 consists of 18 residues. CDR3 protein: CASSHPPDPGSYNSPLHF.

The gene calls are TRBV4-3 and TRBJ2-1. The CDR3 loop spans 14 amino acids. The germline V gene encodes CDR1 LGHNA and CDR2 YSLEER. CDR3 in amino acids: CASSGETLYNEQFF.

This clonotype ranks as medium-sized in terms of frequency. The J gene is TRBJ2-1, the V gene TRBV20-1; the TCRdb D gene call, TRBD2, has no DNA to confirm it. The CDR3 sequence is 16 residues long. Germline V lookup: CDR1 DFQATT, CDR2 SNEGSKA (reference sequence). The CDR3 loop reads CSARDLMGTSYNEQFF.

The V call is TRBV28, the J call TRBJ2-1; TCRdb selects TRBD2, and the lack of DNA leaves this call unchecked. The CDR3 extends over 15 amino acids. CDR1 is MDHEN and CDR2 is SYDVKM in the germline V gene. CDR3 sequence: CACRRGRAPYNEQFF.

V usage is TRBV20-1 and J usage is TRBJ2-5; with no DNA, the TCRdb D assignment of TRBD1 cannot be verified. This CDR3 is built from 14 residues. In germline, CDR1 is DFQATT, CDR2 SNEGSKA (reference sequence). The CDR3 sequence is CSARTGTHQETQYF.

This clonotype is labeled medium-sized based on frequency. J is TRBJ1-6 and V is TRBV6-2 or TRBV6-3; without DNA, the TCRdb call of TRBD1 cannot be checked. CDR1 is MNHEY, CDR2 SVGEGT, per germline. CDR3 length equals 14 residues. The CDR3 region is CASSLDSSNSPLHF.

The chain joins TRBV29-1 to TRBJ2-1; TCRdb lists TRBD1, though no DNA is available to test this call. Germline CDR1 and CDR2: SQVTM and ANQGSEA. This CDR3 spans 13 amino acids. CDR3 loop: CSVGRETYNEQFF.

This chain connects TRBV29-1 to TRBJ2-1; the D gene TCRdb calls, TRBD1, cannot be checked with no DNA. CDR1 and CDR2 (germline): SQVTM, ANQGSEA. CDR3 length equals 14 residues. CDR3 sequence reads: CSVAAGLPYNEQFF.

V and J are TRBV4-1 and TRBJ1-3; TCRdb gives TRBD1 as the D gene, but with no DNA this cannot be confirmed. This CDR3 is 17 amino acids long. CDR1 is MGHRA, CDR2 YSYEKL, per germline. CDR3 in amino acids: CASSQAGVVASGNTIYF.

V gene TRBV4-2 combines with J gene TRBJ2-1. This CDR3 is 15 amino acids long. Germline CDR1 reads LGHNA; CDR2 reads YNFKEQ. The CDR3 spells CASSQESGSYNEQFF.

Its frequency marks this clonotype as medium-sized (0.01 to 0.1%). The CDR3 loop reads CASSFSSIYEQYF. V and J are TRBV7-9 and TRBJ2-7. Germline-derived CDR1 and CDR2 are SEHNR and FQNEAQ (reference sequence). This CDR3 region has 13 residues.

This chain joins TRBV7-9 and TRBJ2-7; the TCRdb call, TRBD2, lacks DNA for checking. CDR1 is SEHNR, CDR2 FQNEAQ, per germline (reference sequence). The CDR3 has 14 amino acids. The CDR3 is CASTLRGSSYEQYF. Combining the CDR3 with reference TRBV7-9 and TRBJ2-7 gives the whole variable domain DTGVSQNPRHKITKRGQNVTFRCDPISEHNRLYWYRQTLGQGPEFLTYFQNEAQLEKSRLLSDRFSAERPKGSFSTLEIQRTEQGDSAMYLCASTLRGSSYEQYFGPGTRLTVT.

J is TRBJ2-7 and V is TRBV29-1. Germline V gene lookup returns CDR1 SQVTM and CDR2 ANQGSEA. The CDR3 is 13 residues long. The CDR3: CSVVVGFNYEQYF.

The chain recombines TRBV6-5 with TRBJ2-7; no DNA is available, so the TRBD1 call from TCRdb remains unchecked. The CDR3 spans 15 residues. Germline V gives CDR1 MNHEY, CDR2 SVGAGI. The CDR3 region is CASSYSAGGSYEQYF.

The genes are TRBV6-5 and TRBJ1-5; TCRdb's D gene call, TRBD1, goes unchecked for lack of DNA. The CDR3 is made up of 15 amino acids. Germline V gives CDR1 MNHEY, CDR2 SVGAGI. The CDR3 region is CASSYGTGLNQPQHF.

The chain recombines TRBV28 with TRBJ2-5; the TCRdb call, TRBD2, lacks DNA for checking. CDR3 length equals 17 residues. Germline V lookup: CDR1 MDHEN, CDR2 SYDVKM. The chain's CDR3 is CASSLQPASGYQETQYF.

The chain carries TRBV29-1 and TRBJ1-1; the D call from TCRdb, TRBD1, cannot be confirmed without DNA. Germline V gives CDR1 SQVTM, CDR2 ANQGSEA. The CDR3 totals 14 residues. CDR3 protein: CSVVGGQLNTEAFF.

The rearrangement links TRBV20-1 to TRBJ1-1; TCRdb designates TRBD1, a call that cannot be tested without DNA. The germline V gene encodes CDR1 DFQATT and CDR2 SNEGSKA (reference sequence). The CDR3 loop spans 13 amino acids. The CDR3 here is CSARPPGTTEAFF.